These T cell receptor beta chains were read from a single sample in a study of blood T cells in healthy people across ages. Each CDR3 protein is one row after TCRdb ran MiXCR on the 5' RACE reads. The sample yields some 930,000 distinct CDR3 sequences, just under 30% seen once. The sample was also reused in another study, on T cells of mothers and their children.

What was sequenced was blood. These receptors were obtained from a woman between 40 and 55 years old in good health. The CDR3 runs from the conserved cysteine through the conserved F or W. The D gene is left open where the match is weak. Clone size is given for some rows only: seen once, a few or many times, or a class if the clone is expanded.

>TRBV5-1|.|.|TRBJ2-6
TGCGCCAGCAGCTTGAAGGTAGTTACGACTGGGGCCAACGTCCTGACTTTC
CASSLKVVTTGANVLTF
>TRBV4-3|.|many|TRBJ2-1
TGCGCCAGCAGCTACCAGGGGAGCTCCTACAATGAGCAGTTCTTC
CASSYQGSSYNEQFF
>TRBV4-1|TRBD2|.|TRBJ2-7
TGCGCCAGCAGCCCTCCGGGACTAGCGGGAGTCTACGAGCAGTACTTC
CASSPPGLAGVYEQYF
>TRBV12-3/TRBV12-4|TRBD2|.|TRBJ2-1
TGTGCCAGCAGCCGTTCTAGCGGGAGTGAGCAGTTCTTC
CASSRSSGSEQFF
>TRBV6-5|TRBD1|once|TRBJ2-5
TGTGCCAGCAGTTGGGGACAGAATGAAGAGACCCAGTACTTC
CASSWGQNEETQYF
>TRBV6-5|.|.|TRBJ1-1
TGTGCCAGCAGTCCCTCGGTGGGTGAAGCTTTCTTT
CASSPSVGEAFF
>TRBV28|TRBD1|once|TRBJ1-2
TGTACCAGCAACGACAGGGGCTATGGCTACACCTTC
CTSNDRGYGYTF
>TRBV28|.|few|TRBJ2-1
TGTGCCAGCAGATACATCAGGGTTGCTAATGAGCAGTTCTTC
CASRYIRVANEQFF
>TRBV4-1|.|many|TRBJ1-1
TGCGCCAGCAGCCCTACTAACTGGGGGACTGAAGCTTTCTTT
CASSPTNWGTEAFF
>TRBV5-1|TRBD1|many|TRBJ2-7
TGCGCCAGCAGCTTGGTGGGACAGGGAAGAAGCTCCTACGAGCAGTACTTC
CASSLVGQGRSSYEQYF
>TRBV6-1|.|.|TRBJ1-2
TGTGCCAGCAGTGAAGCGCTTCGCGGGACCGGCTACACCTTC
CASSEALRGTGYTF
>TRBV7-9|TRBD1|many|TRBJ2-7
TGTGCCAGCAGCTACCCTCGGGACAGGGGCTACGAGCAGTACTTC
CASSYPRDRGYEQYF
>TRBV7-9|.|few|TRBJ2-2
TGTGCCAGCAGCCGCCCTCTGGGGGAAGGGGAGCTGTTTTTT
CASSRPLGEGELFF
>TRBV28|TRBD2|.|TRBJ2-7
TGTGCCAGCAGTTGGGAGGGAGTATACGAGCAGTACTTC
CASSWEGVYEQYF
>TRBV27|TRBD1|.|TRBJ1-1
TGTGCCAGCAGTCTACAGGGGTCAGGCACTGAAGCTTTCTTT
CASSLQGSGTEAFF
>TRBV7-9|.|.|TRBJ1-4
TGTGCCAGCGAGGGCAGCATTAATGAAAAACGGTTTTTT
CASEGSINEKRFF
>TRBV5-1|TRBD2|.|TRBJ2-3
TGCGCCAGCGAGAGGCGTCCTACGGGGGGTTCCGCTAGCACAGATACGCAGTATTTT
CASERRPTGGSASTDTQYF
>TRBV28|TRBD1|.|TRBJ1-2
TGTGCCAGCAGCCCCTCGGGACAGGGGGCGAGCAAGGGCTACACCTTC
CASSPSGQGASKGYTF
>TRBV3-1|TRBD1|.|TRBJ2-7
TGTGCCAGCAGCCAAGGGGGACAGGGCGGCCACGAGCAGTACTTC
CASSQGGQGGHEQYF
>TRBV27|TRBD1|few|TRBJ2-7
TGTGCCAGCAGTTCCGGGACAGGGACGAACGAGCAGTACTTC
CASSSGTGTNEQYF
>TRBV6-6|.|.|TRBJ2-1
TGTGCCAGCAGTTCCTCCGGGGGAGCCGGGTTCTTC
CASSSSGGAGFF
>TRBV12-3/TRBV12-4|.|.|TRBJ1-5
TGTGCCAGCAGTTTTGGGCCTCAGCCCCAGCATTTT
CASSFGPQPQHF
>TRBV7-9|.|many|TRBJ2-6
TGTGCCAGCACCCCGGAGGGAAGTGGGGCCAACGTCCTGACTTTC
CASTPEGSGANVLTF
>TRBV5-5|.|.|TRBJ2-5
TGTGCCAGCAGTTGGCAGGGGGGGGCTGATGAGCAGTACTTC
CASSWQGGADEQYF
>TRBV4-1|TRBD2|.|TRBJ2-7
TGCGCCAGCAGCCACTCCGGGACTAGCGTTGGCGAGCAGTACTTC
CASSHSGTSVGEQYF
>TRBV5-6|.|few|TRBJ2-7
TGTGCCAGCAGCTCGGGGTTGCTAGGGCAGTACTTC
CASSSGLLGQYF
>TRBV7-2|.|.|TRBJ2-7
TGTGCCAGCAGCTTAGCGGGCGGGGGCGTAGGGAACGAGCAGTACTTC
CASSLAGGGVGNEQYF
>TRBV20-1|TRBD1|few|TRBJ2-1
TGCAGTGCCCCGGGACAGATCTACAATGAGCAGTTCTTC
CSAPGQIYNEQFF
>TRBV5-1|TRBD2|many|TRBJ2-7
TGCGCCAGCAGGAACTATAGGACTAGCGGATTCTCCTACGAGCAGTACTTC
CASRNYRTSGFSYEQYF
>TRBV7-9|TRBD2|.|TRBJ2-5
TGTGCCAGCAGCTCGATGAGACTAGCGGGGGTGGAGACCCAGTACTTC
CASSSMRLAGVETQYF
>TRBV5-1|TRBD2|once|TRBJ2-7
TGCGCCAGCAGCTATACTAGCGGAACCTACGAGCAGTACTTC
CASSYTSGTYEQYF
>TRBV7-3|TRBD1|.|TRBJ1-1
TGTGCCAGCAGCGGGGGGACAGGGGAGACTGAAGCTTTCTTT
CASSGGTGETEAFF
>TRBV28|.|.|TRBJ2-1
TGTGCCAGCAATCTCGGGGGACCGATCAGTGGGCAGTTCTTC
CASNLGGPISGQFF
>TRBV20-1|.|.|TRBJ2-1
.
CSATGLAGWGVGNERFF